What follows describes a single T cell receptor beta chain. Its antigen remains unidentified. The CDR3 extends over 13 amino acids. CDR1 KGHSH and CDR2 LQKENI come from the germline V gene. Trimming took off 3 bases at V and 6 bases at J, with 11 bases between the two ends. Clones were read by immunoSEQ multiplex PCR, and TCRdb kept only the in-frame ones, dropping some. This table holds around 170,000 clones, 88% found once. The data stem from a study of cytomegalovirus exposure and HLA in healthy donors. The study, taken as a whole, reports: Many donors shared some public TCRs, even though most TCR sequences were rare. Confirmation in vitro established that a few CMV-associated chains were specific for CMV antigens. In the 95 to 150 validation repertoires, a later analysis found that first-cohort TCR clusters tended to co-occur. Overall, about 160 TCR beta chains were annotated as cytomegalovirus-associated.

This chain joins TRBV18 and TRBJ1-1, with D hard to call. Sequences were obtained from PBMCs. The sequence derives from a man aged 18 to 29 in good health and CMV-seronegative. The CDR3 loop reads CASSPESGAEAFF. In DNA, the CDR3 is TGTGCCAGCTCACCCGAGTCGGGAGCTGAAGCTTTCTTT.